Reported below is one T cell receptor beta chain. No antigen is known for it. Qualities for individual bases were not recorded, and no much larger clone is one base off. The sample belongs to a study of blood T cells in healthy people across ages (dated by TCRdb to 2015 to 2017). A note on the overall study: In model experiments, template switching captured roughly one uniquely barcoded TCR beta cDNA molecule for every two T cells. The study measured age-related changes in TCR beta repertoire diversity using deep sequencing normalized with unique cDNA molecular identifiers. Four age groups were formed from the donors: young (average about 17 years), middle-aged (approximately 40), aged (62) and long-lived (about 75). To avoid experimental bias, donors of different ages were randomly spread across the sequencing lanes. Two additional independent replicas of 1 million unique cDNA reads from the same blood draw were analyzed for two donors (one aged 18 to 30 and one aged 80 or older). Results and caveats for the whole study, not just this receptor: Because donor CMV infection status was unknown, age-related changes in expanded clonotypes were potentially confounded. Observed TCR beta diversity correlated strongly with the percentage of naive T cells measured by flow cytometry. Estimates of total diversity based on one million sequenced T cells were considered lower bounds and underestimates. As age increased, observed TCR beta diversity per million T cells dropped in a roughly linear way, and a significant reduction was already evident by age around 41. Compared with the aged group, more naive CD4+ T cells, fewer expanded clones and increased TCR diversity were shown by the long-lived group, suggesting age selection. Because profiling used bulk unsorted PBMCs, naive and antigen-experienced compartments could not be compared conclusively.

The 39 donors, aged roughly 6 to 100 years, were systemically healthy Caucasian individuals from Russia. Each donor gave 8 to 10 milliliters of peripheral blood, drawn into EDTA-treated Vacutainer tubes. PBMCs were isolated by Ficoll-Paque density-gradient centrifugation, with at least 7 million obtained per sample. Total RNA, at least 5 micrograms per sample, was extracted from PBMCs with Trizol reagent. The percentages of naive CD45RAhigh/CD27high T cells were determined by flow cytometry on a PBMC aliquot from every donor. Library preparation used 5' RACE. Instrument on record: Illumina HiSeq 2500. A second PCR of about 7 to 12 cycles was run with a J-beta primer mix and a sample-barcoded 5' primer. A template-switch 5' adaptor carrying 12 random nucleotides introduced a unique molecular identifier onto each TCR beta cDNA molecule. At least 3 million CDR3-containing paired-end reads were obtained from each sample. First-strand cDNA synthesis was performed from all RNA using the Mint cDNA synthesis kit, with priming by a TRBC-specific oligonucleotide. After uracil-DNA glycosylase treatment, a first 18-cycle PCR used universal primers M1SS and BC2_uni_R on all cDNA. On the study's bioinformatics: For normalization, 1 million high-quality reads, each with a distinct molecular identifier, were randomly selected from each sample. Instead of being binned into consensus sequences, reads with shared molecular identifiers were discarded. MiTCR, set to a Q25 quality threshold and the strictest error-elimination algorithm, was used for CDR3 identification, clonotype clustering and error correction. A nonparametric unseen species model with Euler transformation was used to estimate a lower bound on total TCR beta diversity. Using fastp at Q25 and MiXCR, TCRdb reprocessed the public reads and kept productive beta chains. Rows matching on CDR3 protein sequence are summarized as one entry with the most common DNA and genes. TCRdb's processing, not the study's, gives the V and J calls here. Present in this sample are 850,000 to 950,000 distinct CDR3 sequences, more than 25% of which were seen just once. Approximately 15% of the sample is taken by the ten largest.

The germline ends are 24 bases apart after V is trimmed by 4 bases and J by 5 bases. The germline V gene (reference sequence) provides CDR1 SGHNT and CDR2 YYREEE. From cysteine to phenylalanine, the CDR3 is 18 amino acids long. Of all the DNA, just the CDR3 is kept, 54 bases in frame from base 1. The sequence came from a woman of 80 years or more in good health. The V gene is TRBV5-4 and the J gene is TRBJ2-2, with the D gene not confidently named. The sample comprised blood. The CDR3 corresponds to CASSRTGGRIQGTGELFF. The bases are TGTGCCAGCAGCAGGACCGGTGGACGAATACAAGGGACCGGGGAGCTGTTTTTT.